The 18 T cell receptor beta chains listed next were all sequenced from one sample in a study of T cell responses to AZD1222 COVID-19 vaccine. Assay used: immunoSEQ multiplex PCR; TCRdb lists only in-frame clones, some missing. The data show approximately 110,000 clones, 70% to 90% seen once. Sequencing was performed on peripheral blood, taken 28 days after the second AZD1222 dose. These receptors all come from an adult who received the AZD1222 COVID-19 vaccine.

This clone has just a few counts. The chain joins TRBV14 to TRBJ1-6; 7 bases line up with TRBD1. V was clipped by 6 bases and J by 6 bases; unmatched bases: 8. This CDR3 has 15 residues. CDR1 SGHDN and CDR2 FVKESK come from the germline V gene. This chain's CDR3 is CASSVTGTANSPLHF. The CDR3 DNA reads as TGTGCCAGCAGTGTCACCGGGACAGCTAATTCACCCCTCCACTTT.

Only one count was recorded for this clone. V gene TRBV5-4 combines with J gene TRBJ1-2; 8 bases agree with TRBD1. After removal of 9 bases from V and 8 bases from J, the junction contained 9 bases not matched to a gene. CDR1 and CDR2 from the germline V gene are SGHNT and YYREEE (reference sequence). CDR3 size: 12 residues. This chain's CDR3 is CAIDTGGKGYTF. CDR3 in DNA: TGTGCCATCGATACAGGGGGAAAGGGCTACACCTTC.

The V and J genes are TRBV15 and TRBJ1-5, with 7 bases lining up with TRBD1. The CDR3 loop spans 16 amino acids. From germline, CDR1 is LNHNV and CDR2 YYDKDF (reference sequence). The V gene end was trimmed by 5 bases and the J gene end by 7 bases; junction bases not matched to a gene: 14. CDR3 DNA sequence: TGTGCCACCAGCCGCCAGGGACAGTCGTCTGGGCAGCCCCAGCATTTT. It yields the protein CATSRQGQSSGQPQHF.

The gene calls are TRBV19 and TRBJ1-5, with D perhaps TRBD1 (6 bases). V lost 5 bases, J lost 9 bases, and 17 bases lay in between. Per germline, CDR1 LNHDA and CDR2 SQIVND (reference sequence). The CDR3 totals 14 residues. The CDR3 coding sequence is TGTGCCAGTAGTCTTCCTATACAGGGTTCGCCCCAGCATTTT. Translated: CASSLPIQGSPQHF.

The rearrangement uses TRBV6-2 or TRBV6-3 and TRBJ2-3; weak D call: TRBD2 (5 bases). The germline V gene has CDR1 MNHEY and CDR2 SVGEGT. This CDR3 comprises 15 residues. Between the trimmed V and J ends, which lost 4 bases and 4 bases, there was a span of 15 bases. The CDR3 reads CASSSSEGSSDTQYF. CDR3 nucleotide sequence: TGTGCCAGCAGTTCCTCTGAGGGTTCATCAGATACGCAGTATTTT.

This clone was seen once. In the same sample, other DNA sequences code for this CDR3. The chain employs TRBV7-3 and TRBJ2-2; D call uncertain. Germline values: CDR1 SGHTA, CDR2 FQGTGA. The CDR3 is made up of 13 amino acids. Deletions cut 5 bases from V and 2 bases from J, with 6 bases between. CDR3 in DNA: TGTGCCAGCAGCCTCAGTAACACCGGGGAGCTGTTTTTT. Protein sequence: CASSLSNTGELFF.

This chain uses TRBV19 with TRBJ2-3; the D gene is possibly TRBD1 (5 bases). In germline, CDR1 is LNHDA, CDR2 SQIVND (reference sequence). V was cut by 8 bases and J by 0 bases, with 12 bases left in between. CDR3 size: 14 residues. CDR3 DNA: TGTGCCAGTTGGGGCACCGCTAGCACAGATACGCAGTATTTT. Translated, it gives CASWGTASTDTQYF. Looking up the rest from reference TRBV19 and TRBJ2-3 gives the full variable domain: DGGITQSPKYLFRKEGQNVTLSCEQNLNHDAMYWYRQDPGQGLRLIYYSQIVNDFQKGDIAEGYSVSREKKESFPLTVTSAQKNPTAFYLCASWGTASTDTQYFGPGTRLTVL.

This chain uses TRBV6-5 with TRBJ1-2; the D gene is possibly TRBD1 (6 bases). CDR1 and CDR2 (germline): MNHEY, SVGAGI. This CDR3 has 14 residues. Trimming cost V 7 bases and J 7 bases, with 19 bases left between them. DNA of the CDR3: TGTGCCAGCACCCTCGCTGCAGGGGACGGTGGCTACACCTTC. The encoded protein is CASTLAAGDGGYTF.

The J gene is TRBJ2-3, the V gene TRBV9; D is unclear. CDR3 length equals 13 residues. V was shortened by 0 bases and J by 4 bases, with 6 bases between the two germline ends. The germline V gene has CDR1 SGDLS and CDR2 YYNGEE. The CDR3 region is CASSVAAPDTQYF. The CDR3 DNA reads TGTGCCAGCAGCGTAGCTGCACCAGATACGCAGTATTTT.

The sample holds a few counts of this clone. The chain carries TRBV30 and TRBJ2-2, with D perhaps matching TRBD2 (6 bases). CDR3 size: 12 residues. Germline V CDR1 and CDR2: GTSNPN, SVGIG (reference sequence). Trimming removed 0 bases from V and 8 bases from J, with 7 bases in between. CDR3: CAWSVGRGELFF. The CDR3 DNA follows: TGTGCCTGGAGTGTGGGGAGGGGGGAGCTGTTTTTT.

This rearrangement joins TRBV30 to TRBJ1-3, with D possibly matching TRBD1 (6 bases). Germline assignment: CDR1 GTSNPN and CDR2 SVGIG (reference sequence). Deletions cut 5 bases from V and 0 bases from J, with 14 bases between. CDR3 length equals 15 residues. The CDR3, as DNA: TGTGCCTGGCAACAGGGTCAAAGCTCTGGAAACACCATATATTTT. Translation gives CAWQQGQSSGNTIYF.

The CDR3 DNA sequence: TGTGCCTGGTACAGGGGTTCTTTAAATGGCTACACCTTC. Translated: CAWYRGSLNGYTF. The J gene is TRBJ1-2, the V gene TRBV30; TRBD1 matches 7 bases. Trimming cost V 5 bases and J 6 bases; bases outside gene matches: 9. Germline V CDR1 and CDR2: GTSNPN, SVGIG (reference sequence). This CDR3 region has 13 residues.

The rearrangement uses TRBV5-1 and TRBJ2-3; 12 nucleotides align to TRBD2. Germline lookup yields CDR1 SGHRS and CDR2 YFSETQ. The CDR3 length is 16 residues. V trimming: 1 base; J trimming: 4 bases; junction bases outside the gene matches: 4. The CDR3 here is CASSLTSGGPADTQYF. The CDR3 coding sequence is TGCGCCAGCAGCTTGACTAGCGGGGGGCCGGCAGATACGCAGTATTTT.

The chain is built from TRBV29-1 and TRBJ1-4; 9 nucleotides align to TRBD1. From germline, CDR1 is SQVTM and CDR2 ANQGSEA. This CDR3 has 12 amino acids. J was trimmed by 8 bases and V by 7 bases; bases with no gene match: 5. CDR3 coding DNA: TGCAGCGGGACAGGGGTAGGGGAAAAACTGTTTTTT. Translating it yields CSGTGVGEKLFF.

J is TRBJ2-1 and V is TRBV7-9; TRBD2 matches at 7 bases. Germline CDR1 SEHNR, CDR2 FQNEAQ (reference sequence). The CDR3 is 14 residues long. The trim removed 6 bases at V and 5 bases at J, leaving 7 bases unmatched. The CDR3 coding sequence is TGTGCCAGCAGGCCCGGGACTACACACAATGAGCAGTTCTTC. Translated, it gives CASRPGTTHNEQFF.

The chain recombines TRBV12-3 or TRBV12-4 with TRBJ2-3, with D uncertain. V was pared by 6 bases and J by 2 bases, with 3 bases between. The CDR3 runs to 11 residues. The CDR3 loop reads CASSPTDTQYF. The CDR3 nucleotides are TGTGCCAGCAGCCCCACAGATACGCAGTATTTT.

CDR3 sequence (DNA): TGTGCCAGCAGCCCTCGAGAGGGGGCCACCTATGGCTACACCTTC. It yields the protein CASSPREGATYGYTF. This chain joins TRBV11-2 and TRBJ1-2, with TRBD1 matching 7 bases. Losses at the gene ends were 5 bases for V and 4 bases for J; bases not matched to a gene: 10. CDR3 length equals 15 residues. Germline V gene sequence: CDR1 SGHAT, CDR2 FQNNGV.

This chain uses TRBV18 with TRBJ2-7, with 7 bases identical to TRBD1. Germline CDR1 KGHSH, CDR2 LQKENI. The V and J ends lost 1 base and 1 base, in that order; junction bases with no gene match: 7. The CDR3 runs to 16 residues. For the CDR3, the DNA is TGTGCCAGCTCACCACTTGTAGGGGGCAGGTCCTACGAGCAGTACTTC. The encoded protein is CASSPLVGGRSYEQYF.